Reported below is one T cell receptor beta chain. What it binds is not known. The record originates from a study of T cells in Graves' hyperthyroidism and ophthalmopathy. The V end was cut by 2 bases, the J end by 7 bases, with 11 bases between. Germline V gene sequence: CDR1 MGHRA, CDR2 YSYEKL. CDR3 size: 14 residues. Findings and caveats of the study: A 13 V-J signature model discriminated ophthalmopathy versus stable hyperthyroidism. Ophthalmopathy, as predicted by the model, came a median 6.5 months after the prediction.

The investigators amplified TCR beta CDR3 regions from RNA transcripts. First-round RT-PCR of the TCR CDR3 relied on the HTBI primer set. One entry per CDR3 protein, called by TCRdb with MiXCR from the multiplex PCR reads. Of about 700,000 distinct CDR3 sequences listed, 45% are singletons. Source material: peripheral blood or thyroid tissue (not recorded which). This receptor was obtained from an adult man with Graves' disease, either hyperthyroidism or ophthalmopathy (not recorded which). This chain joins TRBV4-1 and TRBJ1-4; possibly TRBD1 for D (6 bases). CDR3 in amino acids: CASSQLGQLEKLFF. The CDR3 DNA sequence: TGCGCCAGCAGCCAATTAGGACAGCTTGAAAAACTGTTTTTT.